These 3 T cell receptor beta chains originate from one sample sequenced in a study of blood T cell repertoires in COVID-19. Measured with immunoSEQ multiplex PCR; TCRdb has only the in-frame clones, and not every one. The sample has about 260,000 clones, around 91% seen once. The sequenced sample was PBMCs or T cells enriched from blood (not recorded which). All receptors derive from a woman aged 18-30 years who had recovered from COVID-19.

The chain is built from TRBV7-9 and TRBJ2-7, with 9 bases lining up with TRBD1. The germline CDR1 and CDR2 sequences are SEHNR and FQNEAQ (reference sequence). After removal of 4 bases from V and 3 bases from J, the junction contained 7 bases not matched to a gene. The CDR3 is 15 amino acids. Here the CDR3 reads CASSSEDRGFYEQYF. The CDR3 DNA reads as TGTGCCAGCAGCTCCGAGGACAGGGGCTTCTACGAGCAGTACTTC.

In DNA form, the CDR3 reads TGTGCCAGCAGCGTAGCCGCACAGGGCTACACTGAAGCTTTCTTT. Its protein product is CASSVAAQGYTEAFF. This sequence joins TRBV9 and TRBJ1-1; possible D gene TRBD1, 6 bases. Per the germline V gene, CDR1 is SGDLS and CDR2 is YYNGEE. The V and J ends lost 0 bases and 3 bases respectively, with 12 bases between them. The CDR3 runs to 15 residues.

The chain links TRBV19 to TRBJ1-6; no firm D call. V lost 5 bases and J 9 bases, leaving 11 bases between the germline ends. Germline CDR1 reads LNHDA; CDR2 reads SQIVND (reference sequence). The CDR3 length is 13 residues. The CDR3 DNA sequence: TGTGCCAGTAGTGAGGGTTCTTTTTCACCCCTCCACTTT. It translates to CASSEGSFSPLHF.